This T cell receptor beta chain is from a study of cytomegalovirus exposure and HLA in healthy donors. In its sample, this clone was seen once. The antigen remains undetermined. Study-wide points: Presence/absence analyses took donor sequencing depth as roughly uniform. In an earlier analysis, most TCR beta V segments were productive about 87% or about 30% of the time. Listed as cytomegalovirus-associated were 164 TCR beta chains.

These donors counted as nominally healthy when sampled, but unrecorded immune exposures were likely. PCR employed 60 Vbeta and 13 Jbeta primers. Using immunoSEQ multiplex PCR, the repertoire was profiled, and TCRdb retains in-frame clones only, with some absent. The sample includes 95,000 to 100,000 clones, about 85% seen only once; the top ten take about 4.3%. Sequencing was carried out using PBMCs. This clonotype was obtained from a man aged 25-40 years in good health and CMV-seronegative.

The CDR3 DNA reads TGTGCCAGCTCACCCCCTCGGGGGGACGAGCAGTACTTC. As protein: CASSPPRGDEQYF. This sequence joins TRBV18 and TRBJ2-7, with 7 bases fitting TRBD2. This CDR3 contains 13 residues. Germline CDR1 reads KGHSH; CDR2 reads LQKENI. The trim removed 3 bases at V and 5 bases at J, leaving 4 bases unmatched. Based on the CDR3 plus reference TRBV18 and TRBJ2-7, the full variable domain is NAGVMQNPRHLVRRRGQEARLRCSPMKGHSHVYWYRQLPEEGLKFMVYLQKENIIDESGMPKERFSAEFPKEGPSILRIQQVVRGDSAAYFCASSPPRGDEQYFGPGTRLTVT.